This TCR beta chain was recorded in a study of control samples from healthy donors and cancer patients. Using immunoSEQ multiplex PCR, the repertoire was profiled, and TCRdb retains in-frame clones only, with some absent. The data hold some 95,000 clones, with roughly 88% observed a single time. V was pared by 6 bases and J by 5 bases, with 19 bases between. Looked up from germline, CDR1 is LNHDA and CDR2 is SQIVND (reference sequence). There are 15 residues in the CDR3. The chain joins TRBV19 to TRBJ1-2; perhaps TRBD1 as D (5 bases). The sequence came from a young man in good health. Sequencing was performed on blood. CDR3 protein: CASSPRGLEEYGYTF. CDR3 DNA: TGTGCCAGTAGCCCGAGGGGCCTCGAAGAGTATGGCTACACCTTC.